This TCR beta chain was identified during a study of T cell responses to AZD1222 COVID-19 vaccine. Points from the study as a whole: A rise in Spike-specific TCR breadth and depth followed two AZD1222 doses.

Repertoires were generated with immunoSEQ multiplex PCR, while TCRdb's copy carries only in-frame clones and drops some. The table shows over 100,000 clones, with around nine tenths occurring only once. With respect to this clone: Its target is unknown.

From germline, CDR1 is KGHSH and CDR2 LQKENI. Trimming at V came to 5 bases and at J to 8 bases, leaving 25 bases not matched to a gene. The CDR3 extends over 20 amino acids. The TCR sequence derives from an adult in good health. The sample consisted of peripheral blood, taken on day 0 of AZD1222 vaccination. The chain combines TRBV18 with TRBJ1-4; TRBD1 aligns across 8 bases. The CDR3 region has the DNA TGTGCCAGCTCATCTTTCCGGCAACCCCTTGTGGACAGGGCTGAGGAAAAACTGTTTTTT. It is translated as CASSSFRQPLVDRAEEKLFF.